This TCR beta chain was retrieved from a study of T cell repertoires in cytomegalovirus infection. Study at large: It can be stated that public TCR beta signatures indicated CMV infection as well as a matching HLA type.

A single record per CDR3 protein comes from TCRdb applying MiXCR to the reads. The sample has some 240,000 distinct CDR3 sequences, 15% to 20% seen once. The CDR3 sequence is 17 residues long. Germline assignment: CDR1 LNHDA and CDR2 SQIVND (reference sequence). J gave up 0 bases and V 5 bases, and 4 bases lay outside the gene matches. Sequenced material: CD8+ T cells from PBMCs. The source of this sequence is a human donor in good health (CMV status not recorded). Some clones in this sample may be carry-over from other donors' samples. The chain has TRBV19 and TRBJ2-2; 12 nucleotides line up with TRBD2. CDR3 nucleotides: TGTGCCAGTAGTGGACTAGCGGGGTATACGAACACCGGGGAGCTGTTTTTT. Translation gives CASSGLAGYTNTGELFF.